This T cell receptor beta chain was identified in a study of beta chain features in type 1 diabetes. In the study overall: When patients were set against healthy donors, age, gender and cell yields were similar.

The V and J ends lost 4 bases and 5 bases respectively, with 15 bases between them. Germline V gene data show CDR1 as SGHRS and CDR2 as YFSETQ. This CDR3 region has 14 residues. Study-wide points: Sampled from patients, naive, central memory and Treg TCRB repertoires appeared more similar than those sampled from healthy donors. Reduced insertions and increased deletions marked VDJ junctions in type 1 diabetes patients.

The study reverse transcribed the entire isolated RNA, so it sequenced expressed TCRB transcripts. Several million reads was the average for naive, central memory and regulatory T cell samples. Repertoires were generated with immunoSEQ multiplex PCR, while TCRdb's copy carries only in-frame clones and drops some. In the table there are 350,000 to 400,000 clones, more than 13% of which are singletons. In its sample, this clone was seen a few times. As yet, its antigen is unknown. Source material: naive CD4+ T cells from blood. This TCR was recovered from a woman younger than 30 in good health. The chain joins TRBV5-1 to TRBJ1-2, with D maybe TRBD1 (6 bases). CDR3 DNA sequence: TGCGCCAGCAGCCGCACTCCAGGGGAGTATGGCTACACCTTC. It is translated as CASSRTPGEYGYTF.